This entry features one TCR beta chain sequence. The record originates from a study of blood T cell repertoires in COVID-19. The wider study: From the United States, Italy and Spain came samples of acute and convalescent COVID-19. T cells, B-cell-depleted T cells, or PBMCs supplied cDNA or gDNA.

The authors' processing: Nucleated cell counts were estimated from reference gene primer amplification. Method: immunoSEQ multiplex PCR; TCRdb's copy keeps in-frame clones and lacks some. V and J calls and clone size are given by that table; D and trimming were obtained from the DNA. The sample comprises hundreds of thousands of clones, more than 75% of which are singletons, and 9.5% to 15% rests with the top ten. The V segment lost 2 bases and the J segment 3 bases; nucleotides outside the gene matches: 10. CDR1 is KGHSH, CDR2 LQKENI, per germline. The CDR3 totals 17 residues. The clonotype was recovered from an older woman with active or convalescent COVID-19. Sequencing input: peripheral blood. The rearrangement uses TRBV18 and TRBJ1-2, with 9 bases that match TRBD1. DNA for the CDR3: TGTGCCAGCTCACCAAACGCACCACAGGGGGCCGACTATGGCTACACCTTC. Translated: CASSPNAPQGADYGYTF.